This T cell receptor (beta chain) appears in the sequencing data of a study of shared clonotypes between healthy human individuals. This CDR3 is 15 amino acids long. CDR1 is MGHRA, CDR2 YSYEKL, per germline. Trimming left V 4 bases short and J 2 bases short, with 15 bases between. This clone was detected only a few times. Some clones are missing from TCRdb's copy, which holds only in-frame ones; the method was immunoSEQ multiplex PCR. This table holds under 2,500,000 clones, about 94% found once. The material sequenced was naive CD4+ T cells sorted from blood. Described subset: CD45RA+ positively selected. This chain joins TRBV4-1 and TRBJ2-7; D unresolved. The receptor was derived from a man aged 18-30 years in good health. CDR3 DNA sequence: TGCGCCAGCAGCCCTGAAAACAATCTTGCCTACGAGCAGTACTTC. Its protein product is CASSPENNLAYEQYF.